This T cell receptor beta chain was identified during a study of T cell changes during pregnancy in multiple sclerosis. Clones were read by immunoSEQ multiplex PCR, and TCRdb kept only the in-frame ones, dropping some. The data hold 50,000 or so clones, with around 94% observed a single time. The TCR was taken from a female donor with multiple sclerosis, enrolled in a pregnancy study. Material: CD4+ T cells from peripheral blood mononuclear cells, obtained before pregnancy.

CDR3 amino acids: CAISESRTTYEQYF. The CDR3 region has the DNA TGTGCCATCAGTGAGTCCCGGACTACGTACGAGCAGTACTTC. The chain has TRBV10-3 and TRBJ2-7, with D maybe TRBD2 (6 bases). V was pared by 0 bases and J by 4 bases, with 10 bases between. Germline lookup yields CDR1 ENHRY and CDR2 SYGVKD. This CDR3 region has 14 residues.